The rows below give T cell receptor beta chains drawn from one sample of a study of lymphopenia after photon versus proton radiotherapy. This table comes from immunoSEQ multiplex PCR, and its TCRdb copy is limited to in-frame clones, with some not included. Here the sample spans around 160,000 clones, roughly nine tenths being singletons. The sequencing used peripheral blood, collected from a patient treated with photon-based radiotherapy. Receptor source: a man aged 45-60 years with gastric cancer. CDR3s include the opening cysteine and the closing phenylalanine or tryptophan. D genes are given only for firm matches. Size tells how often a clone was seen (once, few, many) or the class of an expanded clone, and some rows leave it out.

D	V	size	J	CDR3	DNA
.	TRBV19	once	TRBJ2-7	CASSNNLRGEQYF	TGTGCCAGTAGTAACAACCTAAGGGGCGAGCAGTACTTC
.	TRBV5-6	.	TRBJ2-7	CASSSYYEQYF	TGTGCCAGCAGCTCCTATTACGAGCAGTACTTC
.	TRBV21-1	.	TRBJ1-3	CASSKGPLGGNTIYF	TGTGCCAGCAGCAAAGGACCCCTAGGGGGAAACACCATATATTTT
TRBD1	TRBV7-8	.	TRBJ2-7	CASSSTGVHEQYF	TGTGCCAGCAGCTCCACAGGGGTCCACGAGCAGTACTTC
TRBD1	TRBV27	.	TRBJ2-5	CASSLGTGGIETQYF	TGTGCCAGCAGTTTAGGCACAGGGGGCATCGAGACCCAGTACTTC
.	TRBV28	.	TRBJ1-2	CASSAPGSPNYGYTF	TGTGCCAGCAGTGCACCGGGATCCCCTAACTATGGCTACACCTTC
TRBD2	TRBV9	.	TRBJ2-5	CASSAGTSLNQETQYF	TGTGCCAGCAGCGCCGGGACTAGCTTGAACCAAGAGACCCAGTACTTC
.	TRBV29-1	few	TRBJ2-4	CSVAPQENIQYF	TGCAGCGTTGCACCGCAAGAAAACATTCAGTACTTC
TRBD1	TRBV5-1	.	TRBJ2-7	CASSNTGGYEQYF	TGCGCCAGCAGCAACACAGGGGGCTACGAGCAGTACTTC
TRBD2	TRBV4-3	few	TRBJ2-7	CASSQEGGTTYEQYF	TGCGCCAGCAGCCAAGAGGGGGGGACCACCTACGAGCAGTACTTC
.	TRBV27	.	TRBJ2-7	CASSLSAGTSYEQYF	TGTGCCAGCAGTTTATCGGCAGGTACCTCCTACGAGCAGTACTTC
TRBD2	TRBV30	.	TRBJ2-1	CAWGLAYIDEQFF	TGTGCCTGGGGACTAGCTTATATCGATGAGCAGTTCTTC
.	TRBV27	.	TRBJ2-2	CASSLGNTGELFF	TGTGCCAGCAGTTTAGGAAACACCGGGGAGCTGTTTTTT
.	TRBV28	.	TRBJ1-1	CASSLGGLNTEAFF	TGTGCCAGCAGTTTGGGTGGATTGAACACTGAAGCTTTCTTT
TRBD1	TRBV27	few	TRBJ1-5	CASRITGGGQPQHF	TGTGCCAGCAGGATCACAGGGGGCGGTCAGCCCCAGCATTTT
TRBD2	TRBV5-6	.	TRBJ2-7	CASSVRDYSYEQYF	TGTGCCAGCAGCGTAAGGGACTACTCATACGAGCAGTACTTC
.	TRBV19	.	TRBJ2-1	CASTTGRTYNEQFF	TGTGCCAGTACCACGGGACGGACGTACAATGAGCAGTTCTTC